One sample yielded the 13 T cell receptor beta chains listed below, sequenced in a study of shared T cell receptors in the human thymus. Data came from immunoSEQ multiplex PCR; TCRdb stores just in-frame clones and leaves some out. The profile covers approximately 730,000 clones, with 70% to 90% appearing a single time and around 0.01% taken by the ten largest. Another study also made use of these data, one on human thymus T cells.

The sequenced material came from thymocytes. These TCRs come from a girl less than two years old with a congenital heart defect.

V is TRBV2 and J is TRBJ1-1; D call uncertain. Germline assignment: CDR1 SNHLY and CDR2 FYNNEI. The CDR3 extends over 12 amino acids. Trimming pared 6 bases from V and 4 bases from J, leaving 9 bases between. Here the CDR3 reads CASREGPTEAFF. The CDR3 DNA follows: TGTGCCAGCAGGGAGGGTCCCACTGAAGCTTTCTTT.

The V and J genes are TRBV5-5 and TRBJ1-2; D might be TRBD1 (5 bases). There are 14 residues in the CDR3. V lost 5 bases to trimming and J lost 5 bases, with 16 bases between them. Germline CDR1 SGHKS, CDR2 YYEKEE (reference sequence). Here the CDR3 reads CASRKQQVFYGYTF. In DNA, the CDR3 is TGTGCCAGCAGAAAACAACAGGTTTTTTATGGCTACACCTTC.

V gene TRBV4-3 combines with J gene TRBJ1-2, with 7 bases that match TRBD1. The CDR3 contains 19 residues. Germline lookup yields CDR1 LGHNA and CDR2 YSLEER. Trimming took 2 bases from V and 0 from J; bases not matched to a gene: 15. CDR3 in amino acids: CASSQYARDSVSANYGYTF. The CDR3, as DNA: TGCGCCAGCAGCCAATACGCCCGGGACAGTGTGTCGGCTAACTATGGCTACACCTTC.

V gene TRBV28 combines with J gene TRBJ2-7; 9 bases are shared with TRBD1. The V and J ends lost 5 bases and 3 bases, in that order; junction bases with no gene match: 11. Germline V gene sequence: CDR1 MDHEN, CDR2 SYDVKM. The CDR3 totals 16 residues. CDR3 DNA sequence: TGTGCCAGCAGTGGCCTGACAGGGGGACGTGACTACGAGCAGTACTTC. It translates to CASSGLTGGRDYEQYF.

This chain links TRBV6-1 with TRBJ2-7, with D unclear. CDR1 MNHNS and CDR2 SASEGT come from the germline V gene. Trimming cost V 3 bases and J 2 bases, with 23 bases left between them. This CDR3 is 18 amino acids long. The chain's CDR3 is CASSEMDDKAPETYEQYF. The CDR3 DNA reads TGTGCCAGCAGTGAGATGGATGATAAGGCTCCGGAGACCTACGAGCAGTACTTC.

About this clone itself: At the DNA level, this CDR3 is encoded by other sequences in the same sample as well. The chain is built from TRBV2 and TRBJ1-2; 11 bases are shared with TRBD1. J gave up 7 bases and V 10 bases, and 11 bases lay outside the gene matches. CDR3 length: 14 residues. Germline V gene sequence: CDR1 SNHLY, CDR2 FYNNEI. For the CDR3, the DNA is TGTGCCACACCCTCCAGGACAGGGGGCAGTGGCTACACCTTC. This codes for CATPSRTGGSGYTF.

This clone has a handful of counts. The V call is TRBV5-4, the J call TRBJ2-1; no clear D. V lost 4 bases, J lost 5 bases, and 7 bases lay in between. The germline V gene has CDR1 SGHNT and CDR2 YYREEE (reference sequence). The CDR3 spans 12 residues. The CDR3: CASSPKNNEQFF. In DNA form, the CDR3 reads TGTGCCAGCAGCCCTAAAAACAATGAGCAGTTCTTC.

V is TRBV6-1 and J is TRBJ2-5; 9 bases agree with TRBD1. The V and J ends lost 3 bases and 1 base, in that order; junction bases with no gene match: 12. The CDR3 loop spans 18 amino acids. CDR1 is MNHNS, CDR2 SASEGT, per germline. The DNA for the CDR3 is TGTGCCAGCAGTGAGCGCGGGACAGGGATCCCTCTCCAAGAGACCCAGTACTTC. As protein: CASSERGTGIPLQETQYF.

The CDR3: CASSPEAGAVTEAFF. Here the CDR3 DNA reads TGTGCCAGCAGTCCTGAGGCTGGTGCAGTAACTGAAGCTTTCTTT. V is TRBV28 and J is TRBJ1-1; D not resolved. V dropped 5 bases and J dropped 5 bases, with 18 bases sitting between them. The CDR3 runs 15 residues. Germline values: CDR1 MDHEN, CDR2 SYDVKM.

The CDR3 spells CASSQDLPSYGYTF. CDR3 DNA sequence: TGCGCCAGCAGCCAAGACCTCCCGAGCTATGGCTACACCTTC. The V and J genes are TRBV4-3 and TRBJ1-2; D not resolved. V gave up 0 bases and J gave up 4 bases, with 9 bases separating them. Germline V gene sequence: CDR1 LGHNA, CDR2 YSLEER. The CDR3 loop spans 14 amino acids.

The chain carries TRBV7-2 and TRBJ1-1; D is perhaps TRBD1 (6 bases). The germline V and J ends were trimmed by 2 bases and 1 base, with 17 bases remaining between them. Germline CDR1 SGHTA, CDR2 FQGNSA. This CDR3 comprises 17 residues. DNA for the CDR3: TGTGCCAGCAGCTTAAAGTTAGGGCAGGGGAAGAACACTGAAGCTTTCTTT. Encoded protein: CASSLKLGQGKNTEAFF.

The CDR3 nucleotides are TGCGCCAGCAGGGTTAGCGGGGGGCTAAACAATGAGCAGTTCTTC. Translation: CASRVSGGLNNEQFF. The chain has TRBV10-2 and TRBJ2-1; TRBD2 matches at 10 bases. The CDR3 has 15 amino acids. Germline-derived CDR1 and CDR2 are WSHSY and SAAADI. The junction had 7 bases not matched to a gene; V was cut back by 6 bases and J by 5 bases.

V gene TRBV7-9 combines with J gene TRBJ1-4; possibly TRBD1 for D (6 bases). V was cut by 5 bases and J by 0 bases, with 19 bases left in between. In germline, CDR1 is SEHNR, CDR2 FQNEAQ (reference sequence). The CDR3 runs 18 residues. CDR3 DNA: TGTGCCAGCAGCCTCGACGGGTCGGACAGCTCAACTAATGAAAAACTGTTTTTT. This translates into CASSLDGSDSSTNEKLFF. Based on the CDR3 plus reference TRBV7-9 and TRBJ1-4, the full variable domain is DTGVSQNPRHKITKRGQNVTFRCDPISEHNRLYWYRQTLGQGPEFLTYFQNEAQLEKSRLLSDRFSAERPKGSFSTLEIQRTEQGDSAMYLCASSLDGSDSSTNEKLFFGSGTQLSVL.